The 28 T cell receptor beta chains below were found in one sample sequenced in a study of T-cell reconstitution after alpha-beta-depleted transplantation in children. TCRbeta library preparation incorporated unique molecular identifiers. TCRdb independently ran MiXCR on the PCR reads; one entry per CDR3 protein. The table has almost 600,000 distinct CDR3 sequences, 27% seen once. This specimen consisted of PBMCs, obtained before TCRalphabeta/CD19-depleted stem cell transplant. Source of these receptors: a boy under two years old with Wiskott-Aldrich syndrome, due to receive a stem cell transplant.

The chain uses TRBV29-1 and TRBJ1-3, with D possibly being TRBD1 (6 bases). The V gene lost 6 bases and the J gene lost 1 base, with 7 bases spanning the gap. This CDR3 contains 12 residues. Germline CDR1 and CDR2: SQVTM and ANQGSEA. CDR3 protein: CSVGQSGNTIYF. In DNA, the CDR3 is TGCAGCGTCGGACAGTCTGGAAACACCATATATTTT.

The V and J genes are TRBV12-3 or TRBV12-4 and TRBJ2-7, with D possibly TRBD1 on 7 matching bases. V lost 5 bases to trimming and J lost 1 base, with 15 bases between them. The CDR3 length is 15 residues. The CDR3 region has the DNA TGTGCCAGCAGTCCGCAACCAGGGGGGTCCTACGAGCAGTACTTC. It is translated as CASSPQPGGSYEQYF.

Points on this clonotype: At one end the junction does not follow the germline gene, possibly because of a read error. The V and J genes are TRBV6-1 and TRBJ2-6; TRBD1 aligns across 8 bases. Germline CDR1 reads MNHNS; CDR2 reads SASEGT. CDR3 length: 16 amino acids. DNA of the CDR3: TGTGCCAGCAGTGTGAGGACAGGGTCTGGGGCCAACGGCCTGACTTTC. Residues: CASSVRTGSGANGLTF.

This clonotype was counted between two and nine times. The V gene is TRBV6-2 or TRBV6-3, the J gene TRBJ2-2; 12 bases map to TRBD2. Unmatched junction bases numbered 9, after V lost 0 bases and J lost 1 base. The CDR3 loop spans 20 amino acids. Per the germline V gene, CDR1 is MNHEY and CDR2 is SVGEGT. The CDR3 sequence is CASSYSALAGGSENTGELFF. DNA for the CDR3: TGTGCCAGCAGTTACTCGGCGCTAGCGGGAGGGTCGGAGAACACCGGGGAGCTGTTTTTT.

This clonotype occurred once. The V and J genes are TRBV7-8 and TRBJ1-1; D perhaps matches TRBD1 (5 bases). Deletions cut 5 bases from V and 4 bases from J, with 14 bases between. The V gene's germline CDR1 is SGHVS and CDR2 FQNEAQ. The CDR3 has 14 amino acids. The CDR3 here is CASSPGLLSTEAFF. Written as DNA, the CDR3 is TGTGCCAGCAGCCCGGGACTCTTGAGCACTGAAGCTTTCTTT. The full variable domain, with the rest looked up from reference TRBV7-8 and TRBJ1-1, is GAGVSQSPRYKVAKRGQDVALRCDPISGHVSLFWYQQALGQGPEFLTYFQNEAQLDKSGLPSDRFFAERPEGSVSTLKIQRTQQEDSAVYLCASSPGLLSTEAFFGQGTRLTVV.

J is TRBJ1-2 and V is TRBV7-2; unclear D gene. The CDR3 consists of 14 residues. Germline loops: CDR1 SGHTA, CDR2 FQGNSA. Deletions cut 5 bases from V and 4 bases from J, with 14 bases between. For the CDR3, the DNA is TGTGCCAGCAGCGCAAGGCCGGAGACCTATGGCTACACCTTC. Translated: CASSARPETYGYTF.

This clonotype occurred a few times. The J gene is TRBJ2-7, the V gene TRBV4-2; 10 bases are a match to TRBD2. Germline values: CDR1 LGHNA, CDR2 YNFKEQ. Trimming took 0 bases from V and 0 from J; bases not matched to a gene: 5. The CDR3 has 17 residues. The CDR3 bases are TGTGCCAGCAGCCAAGAACTAGCGGGGATCCTCTCCTACGAGCAGTACTTC. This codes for CASSQELAGILSYEQYF.

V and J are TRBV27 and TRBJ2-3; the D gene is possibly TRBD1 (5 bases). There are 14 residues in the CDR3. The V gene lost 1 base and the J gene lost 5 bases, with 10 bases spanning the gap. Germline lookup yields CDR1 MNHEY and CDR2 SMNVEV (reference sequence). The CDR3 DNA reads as TGTGCCAGCAGTTTATGGCAGGGTCAAGATACGCAGTATTTT. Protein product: CASSLWQGQDTQYF.

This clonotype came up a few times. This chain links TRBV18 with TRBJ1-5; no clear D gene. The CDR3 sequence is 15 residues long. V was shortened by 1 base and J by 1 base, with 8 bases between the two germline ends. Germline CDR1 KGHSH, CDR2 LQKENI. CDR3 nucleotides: TGTGCCAGCTCACCACGAGGACGGAGCAATCAGCCCCAGCATTTT. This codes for CASSPRGRSNQPQHF.

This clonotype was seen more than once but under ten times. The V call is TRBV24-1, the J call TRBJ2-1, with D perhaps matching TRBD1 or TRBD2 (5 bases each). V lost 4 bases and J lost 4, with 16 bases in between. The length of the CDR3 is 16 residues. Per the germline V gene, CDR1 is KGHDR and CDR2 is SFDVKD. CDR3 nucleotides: TGTGCCACCAGTGACAAGACAGTCCCGGGGTACAATGAGCAGTTCTTC. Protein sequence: CATSDKTVPGYNEQFF.

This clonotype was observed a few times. In DNA, the CDR3 is TGTGCCAGCAGCCCCGGGGGAGGGGGCACCATATATTTT. It codes for CASSPGGGGTIYF. This chain links TRBV12-3 or TRBV12-4 with TRBJ1-3; possible D gene TRBD1, 6 bases. The V gene lost 6 bases and the J gene lost 9 bases, with 15 bases spanning the gap. The CDR3 totals 13 residues.

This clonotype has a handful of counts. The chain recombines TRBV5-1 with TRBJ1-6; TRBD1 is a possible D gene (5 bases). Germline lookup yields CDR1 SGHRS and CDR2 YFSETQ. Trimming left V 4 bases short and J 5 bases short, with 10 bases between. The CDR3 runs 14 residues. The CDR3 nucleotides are TGCGCCAGCAGCCAGACAGTGAATAATTCACCCCTCCACTTT. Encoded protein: CASSQTVNNSPLHF.

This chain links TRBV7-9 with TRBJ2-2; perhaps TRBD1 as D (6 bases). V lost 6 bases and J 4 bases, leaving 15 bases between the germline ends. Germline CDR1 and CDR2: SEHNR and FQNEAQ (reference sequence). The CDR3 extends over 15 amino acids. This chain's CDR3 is CASSYGTLSTGELFF. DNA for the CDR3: TGTGCCAGCAGTTACGGGACACTCTCCACCGGGGAGCTGTTTTTT.

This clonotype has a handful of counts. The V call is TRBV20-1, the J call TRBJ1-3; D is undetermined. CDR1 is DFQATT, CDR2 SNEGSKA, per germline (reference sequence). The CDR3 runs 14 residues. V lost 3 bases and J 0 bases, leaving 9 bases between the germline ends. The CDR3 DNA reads TGCAGTGCTAGCCGGGCACCCTCTGGAAACACCATATATTTT. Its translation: CSASRAPSGNTIYF.

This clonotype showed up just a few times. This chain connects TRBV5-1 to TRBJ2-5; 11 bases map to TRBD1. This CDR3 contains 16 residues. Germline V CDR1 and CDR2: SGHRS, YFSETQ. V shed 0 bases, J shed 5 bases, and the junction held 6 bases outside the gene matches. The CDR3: CASSLVGTGGVETQYF. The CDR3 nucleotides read TGCGCCAGCAGCTTGGTCGGGACAGGGGGTGTGGAGACCCAGTACTTC.

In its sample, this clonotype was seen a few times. CDR3 in DNA: TGCGCCAGCAGCTTGCCACAGGGTAATGAAAAACTGTTTTTT. It is translated as CASSLPQGNEKLFF. V and J are TRBV5-1 and TRBJ1-4, with a possible D match to TRBD1 (6 bases). The CDR3 loop spans 14 amino acids. Germline V lookup: CDR1 SGHRS, CDR2 YFSETQ. Trimming took off 1 base at V and 4 bases at J, with 8 bases between the two ends.

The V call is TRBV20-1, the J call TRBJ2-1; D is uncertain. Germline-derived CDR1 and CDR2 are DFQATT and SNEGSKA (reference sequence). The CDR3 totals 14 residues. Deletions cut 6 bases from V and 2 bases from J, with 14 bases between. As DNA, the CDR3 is TGCAGTGCGAAGAGGCCAAGTACCTACAATGAGCAGTTCTTC. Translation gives CSAKRPSTYNEQFF.

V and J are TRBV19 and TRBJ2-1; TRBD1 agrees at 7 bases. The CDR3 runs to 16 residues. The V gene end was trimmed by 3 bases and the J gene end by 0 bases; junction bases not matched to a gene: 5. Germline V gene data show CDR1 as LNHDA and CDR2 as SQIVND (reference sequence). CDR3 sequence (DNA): TGTGCCAGTAGTATCATTAGGGGGCTCTCCTACAATGAGCAGTTCTTC. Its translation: CASSIIRGLSYNEQFF.

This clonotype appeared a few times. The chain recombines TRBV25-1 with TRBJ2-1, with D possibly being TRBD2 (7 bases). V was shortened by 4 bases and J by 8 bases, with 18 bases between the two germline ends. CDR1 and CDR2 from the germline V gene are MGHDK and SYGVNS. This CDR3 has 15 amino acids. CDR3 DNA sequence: TGTGCCAGCAGTGCACAGGGAGGGGGTTGGGATGAGCAGTTCTTC. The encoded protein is CASSAQGGGWDEQFF. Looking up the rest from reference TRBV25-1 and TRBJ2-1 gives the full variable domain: EADIYQTPRYLVIGTGKKITLECSQTMGHDKMYWYQQDPGMELHLIHYSYGVNSTEKGDLSSESTVSRIRTEHFPLTLESARPSHTSQYLCASSAQGGGWDEQFFGPGTRLTVL.

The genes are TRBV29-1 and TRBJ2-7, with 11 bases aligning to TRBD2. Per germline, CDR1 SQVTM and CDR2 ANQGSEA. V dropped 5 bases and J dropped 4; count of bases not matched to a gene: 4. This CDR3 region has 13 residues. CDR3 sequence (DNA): TGCAGCGTTATCTCTAGCGGGAGGTACGAGCAGTACTTC. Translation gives CSVISSGRYEQYF.

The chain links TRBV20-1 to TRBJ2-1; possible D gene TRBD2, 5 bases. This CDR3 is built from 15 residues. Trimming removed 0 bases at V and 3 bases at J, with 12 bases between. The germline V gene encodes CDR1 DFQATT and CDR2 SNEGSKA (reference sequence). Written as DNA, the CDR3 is TGCAGTGCTAGAGATTTACGGGGAGACTACAATGAGCAGTTCTTC. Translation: CSARDLRGDYNEQFF.

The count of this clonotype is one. CDR3 residues: CAIGSTSGSSHNEQFF. In DNA form, the CDR3 reads TGTGCCATCGGATCTACTAGCGGGAGTAGCCACAATGAGCAGTTCTTC. The rearrangement joins TRBV10-3 to TRBJ2-1, with 11 bases aligning to TRBD2. This CDR3 has 16 residues. V was pared by 8 bases and J by 5 bases, with 11 bases of the junction left unmatched. Germline V gene sequence: CDR1 ENHRY, CDR2 SYGVKD.

CDR3 in amino acids: CASSMWPGQGHNEQFF. The CDR3 coding sequence is TGTGCCAGTAGTATGTGGCCGGGACAGGGGCACAATGAGCAGTTCTTC. J is TRBJ2-1 and V is TRBV19, with 10 bases matching TRBD1. Looked up from germline, CDR1 is LNHDA and CDR2 is SQIVND (reference sequence). V lost 3 bases to trimming and J lost 5 bases; unmatched junction nucleotides: 7. This CDR3 is built from 16 residues.

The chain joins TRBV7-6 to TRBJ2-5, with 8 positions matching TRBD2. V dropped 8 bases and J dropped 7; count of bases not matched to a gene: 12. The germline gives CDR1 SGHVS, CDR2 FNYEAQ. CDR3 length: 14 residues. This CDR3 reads CASSSGTSTGTQYF. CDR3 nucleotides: TGTGCCAGCTCATCCGGGACTAGTACGGGGACCCAGTACTTC.

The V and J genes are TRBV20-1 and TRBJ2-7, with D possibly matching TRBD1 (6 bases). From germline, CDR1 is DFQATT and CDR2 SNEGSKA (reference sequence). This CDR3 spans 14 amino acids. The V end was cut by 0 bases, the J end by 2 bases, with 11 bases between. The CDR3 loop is CSARDTGTTYEQYF. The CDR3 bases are TGCAGTGCTAGAGATACAGGGACCACCTACGAGCAGTACTTC.

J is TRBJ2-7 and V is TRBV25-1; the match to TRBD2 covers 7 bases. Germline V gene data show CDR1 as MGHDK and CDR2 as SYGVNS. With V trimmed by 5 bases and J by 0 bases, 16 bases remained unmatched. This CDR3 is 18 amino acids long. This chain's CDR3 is CASSNRSGRAQSSYEQYF. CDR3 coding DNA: TGTGCCAGCAGTAACCGTAGCGGGCGGGCTCAAAGCTCCTACGAGCAGTACTTC.

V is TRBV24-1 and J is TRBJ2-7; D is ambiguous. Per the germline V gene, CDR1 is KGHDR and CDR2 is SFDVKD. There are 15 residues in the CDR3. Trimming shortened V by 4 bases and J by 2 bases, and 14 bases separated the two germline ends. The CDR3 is CATSDHRGLTYEQYF. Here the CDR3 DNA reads TGTGCCACCAGTGACCATCGCGGCCTGACCTACGAGCAGTACTTC.

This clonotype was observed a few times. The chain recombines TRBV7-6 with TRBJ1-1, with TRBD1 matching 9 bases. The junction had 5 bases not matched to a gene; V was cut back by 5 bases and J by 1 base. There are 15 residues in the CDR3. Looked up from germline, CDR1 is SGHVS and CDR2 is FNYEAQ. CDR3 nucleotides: TGTGCCAGCAGCCTAACACAGGGGGCGAACACTGAAGCTTTCTTT. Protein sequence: CASSLTQGANTEAFF.